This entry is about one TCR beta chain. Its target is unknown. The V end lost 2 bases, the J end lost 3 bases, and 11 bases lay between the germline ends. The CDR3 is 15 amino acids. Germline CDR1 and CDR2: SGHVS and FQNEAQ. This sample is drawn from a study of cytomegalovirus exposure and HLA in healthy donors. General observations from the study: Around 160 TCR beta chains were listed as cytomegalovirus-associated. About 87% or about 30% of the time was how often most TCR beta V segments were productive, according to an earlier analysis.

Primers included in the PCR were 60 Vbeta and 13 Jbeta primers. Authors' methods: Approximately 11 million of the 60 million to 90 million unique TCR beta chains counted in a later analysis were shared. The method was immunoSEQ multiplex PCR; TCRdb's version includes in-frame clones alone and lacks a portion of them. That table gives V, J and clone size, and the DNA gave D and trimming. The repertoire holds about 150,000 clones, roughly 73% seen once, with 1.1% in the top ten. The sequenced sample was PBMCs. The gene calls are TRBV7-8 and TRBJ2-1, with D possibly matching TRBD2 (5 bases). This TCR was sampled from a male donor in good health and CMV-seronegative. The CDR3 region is CASSLNRGYYNEQFF. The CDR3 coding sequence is TGTGCCAGCAGCTTAAATCGGGGTTACTACAATGAGCAGTTCTTC.